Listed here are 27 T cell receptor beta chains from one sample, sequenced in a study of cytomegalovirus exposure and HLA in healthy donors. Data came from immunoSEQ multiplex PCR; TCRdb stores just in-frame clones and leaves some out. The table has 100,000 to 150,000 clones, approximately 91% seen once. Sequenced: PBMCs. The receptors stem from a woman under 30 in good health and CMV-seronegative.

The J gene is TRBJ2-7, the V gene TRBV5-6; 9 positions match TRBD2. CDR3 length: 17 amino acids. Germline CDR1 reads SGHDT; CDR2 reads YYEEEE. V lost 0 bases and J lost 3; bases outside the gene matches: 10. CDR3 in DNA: TGTGCCAGCAGCTTGGGTGGGGTTAGCGGGAGTTTCTACGAGCAGTACTTC. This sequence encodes CASSLGGVSGSFYEQYF.

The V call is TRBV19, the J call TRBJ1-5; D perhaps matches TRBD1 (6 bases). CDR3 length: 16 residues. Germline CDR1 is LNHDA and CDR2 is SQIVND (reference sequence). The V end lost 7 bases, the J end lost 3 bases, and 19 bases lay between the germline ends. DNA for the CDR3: TGTGCCAGTACTCGGACAGCCGAGAGGAACAATCAGCCCCAGCATTTT. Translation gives CASTRTAERNNQPQHF.

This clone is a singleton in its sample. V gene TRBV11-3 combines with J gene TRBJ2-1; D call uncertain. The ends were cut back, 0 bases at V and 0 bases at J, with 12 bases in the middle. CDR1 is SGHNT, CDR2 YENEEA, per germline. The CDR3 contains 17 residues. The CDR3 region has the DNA TGTGCCAGCAGCTTAGATACTGACTCGCGCTCCTACAATGAGCAGTTCTTC. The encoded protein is CASSLDTDSRSYNEQFF.

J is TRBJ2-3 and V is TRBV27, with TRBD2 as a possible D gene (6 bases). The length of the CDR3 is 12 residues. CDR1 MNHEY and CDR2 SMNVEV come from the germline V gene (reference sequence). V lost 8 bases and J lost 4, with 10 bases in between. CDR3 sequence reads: CASSGGADTQYF. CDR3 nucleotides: TGTGCCAGCTCCGGCGGGGCAGATACGCAGTATTTT.

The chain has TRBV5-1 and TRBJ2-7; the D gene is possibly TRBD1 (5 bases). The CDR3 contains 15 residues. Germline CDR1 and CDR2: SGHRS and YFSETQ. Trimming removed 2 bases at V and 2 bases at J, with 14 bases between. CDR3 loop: CASSFIRTSPYEQYF. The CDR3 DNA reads TGCGCCAGCAGCTTCATTAGGACATCGCCCTACGAGCAGTACTTC. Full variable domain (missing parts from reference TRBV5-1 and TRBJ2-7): KAGVTQTPRYLIKTRGQQVTLSCSPISGHRSVSWYQQTPGQGLQFLFEYFSETQRNKGNFPGRFSGRQFSNSRSEMNVSTLELGDSALYLCASSFIRTSPYEQYFGPGTRLTVT.

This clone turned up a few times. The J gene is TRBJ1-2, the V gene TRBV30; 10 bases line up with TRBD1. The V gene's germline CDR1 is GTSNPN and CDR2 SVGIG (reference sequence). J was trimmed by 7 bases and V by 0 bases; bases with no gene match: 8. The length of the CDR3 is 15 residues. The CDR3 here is CAWSVTGQGSTGYTF. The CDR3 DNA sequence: TGTGCCTGGAGTGTTACGGGACAGGGGTCTACTGGCTACACCTTC.

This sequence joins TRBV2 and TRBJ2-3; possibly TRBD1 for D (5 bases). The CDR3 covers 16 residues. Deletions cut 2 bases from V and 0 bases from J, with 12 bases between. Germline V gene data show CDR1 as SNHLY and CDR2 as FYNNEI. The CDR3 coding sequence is TGTGCCAGCAGTGAAAGCCCTAACAGGAGCACAGATACGCAGTATTTT. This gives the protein CASSESPNRSTDTQYF.

The CDR3, as DNA: TGTGCCAGCAGCTTAGTAGCGGGAGGGGCAGATACGCAGTATTTT. Residues: CASSLVAGGADTQYF. The V gene is TRBV7-9, the J gene TRBJ2-3; 11 nucleotides agree with TRBD2. The J segment lost 4 bases and the V segment lost 1 base, leaving 1 base of the junction unmatched. This CDR3 has 15 residues. CDR1 is SEHNR, CDR2 FQNEAQ, per germline (reference sequence).

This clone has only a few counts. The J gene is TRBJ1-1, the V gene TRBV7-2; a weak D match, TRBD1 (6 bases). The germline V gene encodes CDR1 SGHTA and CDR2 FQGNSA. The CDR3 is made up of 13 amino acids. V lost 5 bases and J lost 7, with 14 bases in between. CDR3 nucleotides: TGTGCCAGCAGCCCACAAGGGACAAATGAAGCTTTCTTT. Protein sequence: CASSPQGTNEAFF.

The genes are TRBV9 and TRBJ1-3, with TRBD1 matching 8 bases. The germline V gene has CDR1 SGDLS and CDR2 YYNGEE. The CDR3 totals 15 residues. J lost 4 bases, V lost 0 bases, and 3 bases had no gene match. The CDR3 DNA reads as TGTGCCAGCAGCGTAGGGACAGGGCAAGGAAACACCATATATTTT. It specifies CASSVGTGQGNTIYF.

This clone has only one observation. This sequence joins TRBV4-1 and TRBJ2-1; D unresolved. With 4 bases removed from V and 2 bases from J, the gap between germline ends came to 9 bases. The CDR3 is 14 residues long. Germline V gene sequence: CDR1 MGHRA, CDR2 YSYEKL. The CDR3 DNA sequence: TGCGCCAGCAGCCCTTTACAGACCTACAATGAGCAGTTCTTC. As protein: CASSPLQTYNEQFF.

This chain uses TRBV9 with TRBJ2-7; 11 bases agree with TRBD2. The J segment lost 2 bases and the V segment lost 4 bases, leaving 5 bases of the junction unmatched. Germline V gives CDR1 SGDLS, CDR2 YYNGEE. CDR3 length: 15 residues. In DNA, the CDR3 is TGTGCCAGCAGCCTAACTAGCGGGGGTGCCTACGAGCAGTACTTC. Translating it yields CASSLTSGGAYEQYF. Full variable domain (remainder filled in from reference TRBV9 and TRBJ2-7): DSGVTQTPKHLITATGQRVTLRCSPRSGDLSVYWYQQSLDQGLQFLIQYYNGEERAKGNILERFSAQQFPDLHSELNLSSLELGDSALYFCASSLTSGGAYEQYFGPGTRLTVT.

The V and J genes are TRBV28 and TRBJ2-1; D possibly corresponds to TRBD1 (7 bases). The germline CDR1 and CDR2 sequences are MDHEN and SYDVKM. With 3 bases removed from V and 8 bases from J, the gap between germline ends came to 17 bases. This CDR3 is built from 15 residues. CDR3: CASSLELGGGDEQFF. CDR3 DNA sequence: TGTGCCAGCAGTTTGGAATTAGGAGGGGGCGATGAGCAGTTCTTC.

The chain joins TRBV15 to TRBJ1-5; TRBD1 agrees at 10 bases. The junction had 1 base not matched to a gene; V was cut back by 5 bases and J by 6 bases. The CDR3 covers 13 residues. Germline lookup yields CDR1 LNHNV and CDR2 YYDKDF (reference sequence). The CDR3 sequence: CATSGTGVQPQHF. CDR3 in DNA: TGTGCCACCAGCGGGACAGGGGTTCAGCCCCAGCATTTT.

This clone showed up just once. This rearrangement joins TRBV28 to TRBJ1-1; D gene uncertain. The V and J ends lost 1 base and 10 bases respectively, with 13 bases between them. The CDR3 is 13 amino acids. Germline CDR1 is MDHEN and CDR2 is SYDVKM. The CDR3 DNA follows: TGTGCCAGCAGTTTATCTAACAGCCCCTCAGCTTTCTTT. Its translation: CASSLSNSPSAFF.

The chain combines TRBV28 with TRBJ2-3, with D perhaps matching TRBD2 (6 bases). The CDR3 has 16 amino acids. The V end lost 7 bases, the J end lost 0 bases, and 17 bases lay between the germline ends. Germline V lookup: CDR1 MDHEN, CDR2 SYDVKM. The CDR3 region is CASMEGGIASTDTQYF. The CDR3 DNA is TGTGCCAGCATGGAGGGCGGCATTGCTAGCACAGATACGCAGTATTTT.

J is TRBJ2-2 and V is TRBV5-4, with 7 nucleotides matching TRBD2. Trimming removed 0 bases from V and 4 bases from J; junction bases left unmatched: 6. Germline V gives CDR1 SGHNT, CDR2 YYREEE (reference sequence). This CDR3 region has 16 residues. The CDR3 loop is CASSLDGRVRTGELFF. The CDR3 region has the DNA TGTGCCAGCAGCTTGGATGGGAGGGTTCGCACCGGGGAGCTGTTTTTT. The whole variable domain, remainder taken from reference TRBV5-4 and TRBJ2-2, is ETGVTQSPTHLIKTRGQQVTLRCSSQSGHNTVSWYQQALGQGPQFIFQYYREEENGRGNFPPRFSGLQFPNYSSELNVNALELDDSALYLCASSLDGRVRTGELFFGEGSRLTVL.

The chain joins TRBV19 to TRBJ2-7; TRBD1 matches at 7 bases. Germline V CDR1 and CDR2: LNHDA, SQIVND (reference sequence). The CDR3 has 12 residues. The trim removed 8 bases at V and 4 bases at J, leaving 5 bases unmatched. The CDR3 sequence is CASSDRSYEQYF. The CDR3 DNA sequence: TGTGCCAGTTCGGACAGGAGTTACGAGCAGTACTTC.

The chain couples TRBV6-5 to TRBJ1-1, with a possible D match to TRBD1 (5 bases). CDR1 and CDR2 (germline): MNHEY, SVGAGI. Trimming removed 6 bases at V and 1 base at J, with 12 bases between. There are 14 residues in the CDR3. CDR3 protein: CASRAGTGNTEAFF. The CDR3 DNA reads TGTGCCAGCAGAGCCGGGACTGGGAACACTGAAGCTTTCTTT.

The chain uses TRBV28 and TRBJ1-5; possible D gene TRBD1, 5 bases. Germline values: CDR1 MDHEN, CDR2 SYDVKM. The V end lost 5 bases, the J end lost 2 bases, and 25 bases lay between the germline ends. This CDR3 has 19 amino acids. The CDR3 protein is CASSRPGLATLSRNQPQHF. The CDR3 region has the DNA TGTGCCAGCAGTAGACCGGGACTGGCCACTTTATCCCGCAATCAGCCCCAGCATTTT.

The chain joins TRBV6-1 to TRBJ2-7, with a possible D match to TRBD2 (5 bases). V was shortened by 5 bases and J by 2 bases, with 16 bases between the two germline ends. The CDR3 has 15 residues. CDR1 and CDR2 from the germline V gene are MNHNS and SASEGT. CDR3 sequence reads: CASSPRWTGTYEQYF. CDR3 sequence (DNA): TGTGCCAGCAGTCCTCGCTGGACGGGGACCTACGAGCAGTACTTC.

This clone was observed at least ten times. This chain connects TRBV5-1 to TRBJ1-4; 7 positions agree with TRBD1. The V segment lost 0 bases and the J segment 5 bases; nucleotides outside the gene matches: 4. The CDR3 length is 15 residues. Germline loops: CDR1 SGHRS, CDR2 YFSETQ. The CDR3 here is CASSLVRDSNEKLFF. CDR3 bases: TGCGCCAGCAGCTTGGTTCGGGACAGCAATGAAAAACTGTTTTTT.

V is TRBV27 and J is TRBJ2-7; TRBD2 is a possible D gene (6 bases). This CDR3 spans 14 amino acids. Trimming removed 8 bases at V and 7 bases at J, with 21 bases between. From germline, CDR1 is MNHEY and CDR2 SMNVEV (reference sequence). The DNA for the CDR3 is TGTGCCAGCGGCCCAGCGGGCCCCTCGAGTGAGCAGTACTTC. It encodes CASGPAGPSSEQYF.

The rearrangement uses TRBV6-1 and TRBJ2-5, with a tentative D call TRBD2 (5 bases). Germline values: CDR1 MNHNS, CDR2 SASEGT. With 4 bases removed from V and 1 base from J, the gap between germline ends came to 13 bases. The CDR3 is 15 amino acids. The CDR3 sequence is CASSAEGVFQETQYF. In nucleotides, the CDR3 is TGTGCCAGCAGTGCCGAGGGCGTGTTCCAAGAGACCCAGTACTTC.

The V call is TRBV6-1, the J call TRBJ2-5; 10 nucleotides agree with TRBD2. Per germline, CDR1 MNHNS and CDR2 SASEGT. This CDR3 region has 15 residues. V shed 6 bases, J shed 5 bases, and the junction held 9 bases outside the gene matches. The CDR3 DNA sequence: TGTGCCAGCAGCGAGACTAGCGGGTACCTGGAGACCCAGTACTTC. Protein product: CASSETSGYLETQYF.

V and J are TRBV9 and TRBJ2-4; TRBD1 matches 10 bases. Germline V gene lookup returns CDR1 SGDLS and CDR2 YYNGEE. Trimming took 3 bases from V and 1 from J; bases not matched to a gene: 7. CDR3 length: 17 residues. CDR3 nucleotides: TGTGCCAGCAGCGGGGGGACAGGGGTAACGGCCAAAAACATTCAGTACTTC. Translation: CASSGGTGVTAKNIQYF.

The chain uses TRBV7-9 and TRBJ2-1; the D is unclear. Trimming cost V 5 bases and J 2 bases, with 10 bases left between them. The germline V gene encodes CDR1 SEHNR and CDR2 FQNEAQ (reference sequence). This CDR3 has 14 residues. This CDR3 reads CASSPSGTYNEQFF. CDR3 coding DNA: TGTGCCAGCAGCCCCAGTGGTACCTACAATGAGCAGTTCTTC.